The 30 T cell receptor beta chains given below trace back to one sample, sequenced in a study of cytomegalovirus exposure and HLA in healthy donors. Use of 60 Vbeta and 13 Jbeta primers characterized the PCR. Sequencing used immunoSEQ multiplex PCR; TCRdb keeps in-frame clones, though not all of them. The sample records over 100,000 clones, roughly four fifths being singletons. Sequencing was done on a sample of PBMCs. The source of these receptors is a young man in good health and CMV-seropositive.

The chain carries TRBV11-2 and TRBJ2-2; possibly TRBD2 for D (5 bases). The germline CDR1 and CDR2 sequences are SGHAT and FQNNGV. V was cut by 1 base and J by 0 bases, with 6 bases left in between. CDR3 length equals 15 residues. The CDR3 DNA reads as TGTGCCAGCAGCTTAGGGGGAGCGAACACCGGGGAGCTGTTTTTT. Amino acid sequence: CASSLGGANTGELFF. Drawing the rest from reference TRBV11-2 and TRBJ2-2, the complete variable domain is EAGVAQSPRYKIIEKRQSVAFWCNPISGHATLYWYQQILGQGPKLLIQFQNNGVVDDSQLPKDRFSAERLKGVDSTLKIQPAKLEDSAVYLCASSLGGANTGELFFGEGSRLTVL.

This clone showed up just once. The chain uses TRBV5-1 and TRBJ1-6, with D maybe TRBD1 (5 bases). The CDR3 consists of 15 residues. CDR1 is SGHRS, CDR2 YFSETQ, per germline. V was clipped by 2 bases and J by 10 bases, with 16 bases between them. CDR3: CASSFAGQGGSPLHF. The CDR3 region has the DNA TGCGCCAGCAGCTTCGCGGGGCAGGGAGGGTCACCCCTCCACTTT.

This clone was recorded a few times. The rearrangement uses TRBV9 and TRBJ2-3; no clear D gene. The CDR3 contains 14 residues. Trimming took off 0 bases at V and 4 bases at J, with 9 bases between the two ends. The V gene's germline CDR1 is SGDLS and CDR2 YYNGEE. The CDR3 DNA reads TGTGCCAGCAGCGTAGCTATTCCCGCAGATACGCAGTATTTT. This sequence encodes CASSVAIPADTQYF.

The chain joins TRBV7-8 to TRBJ2-7, with TRBD1 matching over 10 bases. The germline V gene encodes CDR1 SGHVS and CDR2 FQNEAQ. The CDR3 runs to 15 residues. With V trimmed by 5 bases and J by 6 bases, 10 bases remained unmatched. The CDR3 sequence: CASSAQTGTGVEQYF. Here the CDR3 DNA reads TGTGCCAGCAGCGCGCAGACCGGGACAGGGGTCGAGCAGTACTTC.

This clone has only a few counts. CDR3: CASSLSGGNTGELFF. The CDR3 bases are TGTGCCAGCAGCTTAAGCGGGGGGAACACCGGGGAGCTGTTTTTT. The chain uses TRBV7-3 and TRBJ2-2; 7 bases align to TRBD2. The V gene end was trimmed by 1 base and the J gene end by 1 base; junction bases not matched to a gene: 0. CDR3 length: 15 residues. The germline CDR1 and CDR2 sequences are SGHTA and FQGTGA.

This rearrangement joins TRBV9 to TRBJ2-1, with TRBD2 as a possible D gene (6 bases). V was cut by 1 base and J by 4 bases, with 15 bases left in between. The germline V gene has CDR1 SGDLS and CDR2 YYNGEE. The CDR3 loop spans 16 amino acids. For the CDR3, the DNA is TGTGCCAGCAGCGTACAACTGACGGGGGAGTACAATGAGCAGTTCTTC. As protein: CASSVQLTGEYNEQFF.

The V and J genes are TRBV6-5 and TRBJ2-1, with TRBD2 as a possible D gene (5 bases). This CDR3 spans 16 amino acids. The V gene's germline CDR1 is MNHEY and CDR2 SVGAGI. The V end was cut by 2 bases, the J end by 2 bases, with 13 bases between. In DNA, the CDR3 is TGTGCCAGCAGTTACGGCCCGCGGGTTGCCTACAATGAGCAGTTCTTC. Protein: CASSYGPRVAYNEQFF.

The chain carries TRBV7-3 and TRBJ2-5; D might be TRBD1 (6 bases). CDR1 is SGHTA and CDR2 is FQGTGA in the germline V gene. The CDR3 sequence is 13 residues long. V was shortened by 2 bases and J by 4 bases, with 8 bases between the two germline ends. CDR3 protein: CASSLSRGETQYF. Written as DNA, the CDR3 is TGTGCCAGCAGCTTATCCAGGGGAGAGACCCAGTACTTC.

This clone was recorded once. The chain joins TRBV11-2 to TRBJ2-3, with unresolved D. The CDR3 is made up of 15 amino acids. Germline V CDR1 and CDR2: SGHAT, FQNNGV. Trimming stripped 1 base from V and 2 bases from J, with 10 bases between. The CDR3 sequence: CASSLVRRATDTQYF. CDR3 bases: TGTGCCAGCAGCTTAGTGCGGAGAGCCACAGATACGCAGTATTTT.

V usage is TRBV29-1 and J usage is TRBJ1-1; D is perhaps TRBD1 (5 bases). The CDR3 has 13 amino acids. Deletions cut 1 base from V and 10 bases from J, with 16 bases between. The germline CDR1 and CDR2 sequences are SQVTM and ANQGSEA. The CDR3 DNA sequence: TGCAGCGTTGAAGCGGGGGGTCGGATTGGAGCTTTCTTT. It codes for CSVEAGGRIGAFF. Full variable domain (rest looked up from reference TRBV29-1 and TRBJ1-1): SAVISQKPSRDICQRGTSLTIQCQVDSQVTMMFWYRQQPGQSLTLIATANQGSEATYESGFVIDKFPISRPNLTFSTLTVSNMSPEDSSIYLCSVEAGGRIGAFFGQGTRLTVV.

The chain employs TRBV2 and TRBJ2-1; 12 nucleotides agree with TRBD2. The CDR3 has 16 residues. The V and J ends lost 3 bases and 8 bases, in that order; junction bases with no gene match: 8. The germline V gene encodes CDR1 SNHLY and CDR2 FYNNEI. The CDR3: CASSDSWASGRDEQFF. Here the CDR3 DNA reads TGTGCCAGCAGTGACTCTTGGGCTAGCGGGAGGGATGAGCAGTTCTTC.

The V and J genes are TRBV9 and TRBJ1-1; 10 nucleotides match TRBD1. V lost 2 bases, J lost 6 bases, and 4 bases stayed unmatched. The CDR3 length is 14 residues. The germline gives CDR1 SGDLS, CDR2 YYNGEE. CDR3 in DNA: TGTGCCAGCAGCGTTAGACAGGGGGCAGCTGAAGCTTTCTTT. Protein product: CASSVRQGAAEAFF.

The genes are TRBV6-5 and TRBJ2-7, with D uncertain. V lost 2 bases and J 1 base, leaving 9 bases between the germline ends. The CDR3 extends over 14 amino acids. Germline V lookup: CDR1 MNHEY, CDR2 SVGAGI. The CDR3 coding sequence is TGTGCCAGCAGTTACGCTAGTTCGTCCTACGAGCAGTACGTC. It is translated as CASSYASSSYEQYV.

The chain uses TRBV28 and TRBJ1-2; D ambiguous. The CDR3 has 14 amino acids. The germline V gene encodes CDR1 MDHEN and CDR2 SYDVKM. The V end was cut by 2 bases, the J end by 0 bases, with 7 bases between. As DNA, the CDR3 is TGTGCCAGCAGTTTAGGCGGTCCTAACTATGGCTACACCTTC. Translating gives CASSLGGPNYGYTF.

In its sample, this clone was seen a few times. Other nucleotide sequences in the sample specify the same CDR3. The rearrangement joins TRBV9 to TRBJ2-1; D gene uncertain. CDR3 size: 15 residues. Germline loops: CDR1 SGDLS, CDR2 YYNGEE. V was trimmed by 0 bases and J by 0 bases, leaving 7 bases between them. CDR3 sequence reads: CASSVGLASYNEQFF. As DNA, the CDR3 is TGTGCCAGCAGCGTAGGCCTGGCCTCCTACAATGAGCAGTTCTTC.

This clone appeared a few times. The rearrangement links TRBV30 to TRBJ2-5; no clear D. Per the germline V gene, CDR1 is GTSNPN and CDR2 is SVGIG (reference sequence). Trimming stripped 4 bases from V and 5 bases from J, with 14 bases between. The CDR3 is 13 residues long. The CDR3: CAWNPSALETQYF. Written as DNA, the CDR3 is TGTGCCTGGAACCCATCAGCGTTGGAGACCCAGTACTTC.

This chain joins TRBV15 and TRBJ2-5; D ambiguous. Germline loops: CDR1 LNHNV, CDR2 YYDKDF (reference sequence). The CDR3 sequence is 15 residues long. The V end lost 0 bases, the J end lost 5 bases, and 13 bases lay between the germline ends. In nucleotides, the CDR3 is TGTGCCACCAGCAGAGATCAGGCAAGGTGGGAGACCCAGTACTTC. Translating gives CATSRDQARWETQYF.

V usage is TRBV6-4 and J usage is TRBJ2-7; a weak D match, TRBD1 (5 bases). V was pared by 4 bases and J by 1 base, with 17 bases between. Germline V gene sequence: CDR1 MRHNA, CDR2 SNTAGT. This CDR3 has 16 residues. DNA for the CDR3: TGTGCCAGCAGTGCTTTCCCCCGCGACAGATCCTACGAGCAGTACGTC. It codes for CASSAFPRDRSYEQYV.

The chain carries TRBV7-8 and TRBJ1-5; D gene ambiguous. Germline V gene data show CDR1 as SGHVS and CDR2 as FQNEAQ. The length of the CDR3 is 14 residues. V was pared by 5 bases and J by 4 bases, with 12 bases between. The CDR3, as DNA: TGTGCCAGCAGCCGAGCCACGCTTAATCAGCCCCAGCATTTT. This sequence encodes CASSRATLNQPQHF.

The rearrangement links TRBV7-2 to TRBJ1-2; 9 positions match TRBD1. The trim removed 1 base at V and 4 bases at J, leaving 7 bases unmatched. From germline, CDR1 is SGHTA and CDR2 FQGNSA. There are 16 residues in the CDR3. Written as DNA, the CDR3 is TGTGCCAGCAGCTTAGGGGACAGGGTCTTCTCCTATGGCTACACCTTC. This codes for CASSLGDRVFSYGYTF.

The CDR3 nucleotides read TGTGCCAGCAGTGTCCCATTGGGGCGGGGGGTTAGCAATCAGCCCCAGCATTTT. This codes for CASSVPLGRGVSNQPQHF. The V and J genes are TRBV2 and TRBJ1-5, with D possibly matching TRBD1 (5 bases). V gave up 4 bases and J gave up 0 bases, with 19 bases separating them. This CDR3 has 18 residues. Germline CDR1 SNHLY, CDR2 FYNNEI.

The CDR3 DNA reads as TGTGCCTGGAGTTCTAGCGGGAGGGCCGGAGAGACCCAGTACTTC. Translated, it gives CAWSSSGRAGETQYF. The chain employs TRBV30 and TRBJ2-5; 12 bases are shared with TRBD2. In germline, CDR1 is GTSNPN, CDR2 SVGIG (reference sequence). V dropped 2 bases and J dropped 4; count of bases not matched to a gene: 5. The CDR3 covers 15 residues.

The gene calls are TRBV5-1 and TRBJ2-3; TRBD2 aligns across 8 bases. CDR3 length equals 16 residues. The V segment lost 4 bases and the J segment 2 bases; nucleotides outside the gene matches: 9. Germline loops: CDR1 SGHRS, CDR2 YFSETQ. The CDR3 loop is CASSPDPSGFTDTQYF. CDR3 coding DNA: TGCGCCAGCAGCCCCGACCCTAGCGGGTTCACAGATACGCAGTATTTT.

The rearrangement links TRBV27 to TRBJ2-1, with D possibly TRBD2 on 7 matching bases. The CDR3 runs to 16 residues. V was shortened by 7 bases and J by 2 bases, with 18 bases between the two germline ends. Germline-derived CDR1 and CDR2 are MNHEY and SMNVEV (reference sequence). CDR3 residues: CASTLRGGAPYNEQFF. The CDR3 DNA is TGTGCCAGCACGCTAAGGGGGGGGGCCCCCTACAATGAGCAGTTCTTC.

The chain uses TRBV19 and TRBJ2-7; D is uncertain. The CDR3 covers 14 residues. The germline V and J ends were trimmed by 6 bases and 7 bases, with 19 bases remaining between them. The germline V gene encodes CDR1 LNHDA and CDR2 SQIVND (reference sequence). This CDR3 is CASSRGVLVGEQYF. The CDR3 nucleotides read TGTGCCAGTAGCCGAGGAGTCTTGGTCGGAGAGCAGTACTTC.

This chain uses TRBV6-1 with TRBJ2-1; tentatively, D is TRBD1 (5 bases). This CDR3 spans 16 amino acids. In germline, CDR1 is MNHNS, CDR2 SASEGT. The V end lost 1 base, the J end lost 4 bases, and 14 bases lay between the germline ends. CDR3 region: CASSEDRRGWYNEQFF. CDR3 DNA sequence: TGTGCCAGCAGTGAAGACAGAAGGGGCTGGTACAATGAGCAGTTCTTC.

The CDR3 protein is CASSSGSSAKNIQYF. The DNA for the CDR3 is TGCGCCAGCAGCTCCGGGAGCTCAGCCAAAAACATTCAGTACTTC. This rearrangement joins TRBV5-1 to TRBJ2-4; TRBD2 is a possible D gene (6 bases). The V end was cut by 3 bases, the J end by 0 bases, with 10 bases between. The CDR3 loop spans 15 amino acids. Germline V CDR1 and CDR2: SGHRS, YFSETQ.

This CDR3 is CAWSRGPTNEKLFF. The CDR3 DNA follows: TGTGCCTGGAGTAGGGGGCCAACTAATGAAAAACTGTTTTTT. The chain links TRBV30 to TRBJ1-4; 7 nucleotides align to TRBD1. CDR3 length: 14 residues. J was trimmed by 0 bases and V by 2 bases; bases with no gene match: 0. CDR1 is GTSNPN and CDR2 is SVGIG in the germline V gene (reference sequence).

The rearrangement links TRBV15 to TRBJ2-5, with D possibly TRBD1 on 6 matching bases. Looked up from germline, CDR1 is LNHNV and CDR2 is YYDKDF (reference sequence). The CDR3 totals 15 residues. With 1 base removed from V and 1 base from J, the gap between germline ends came to 10 bases. CDR3 nucleotide sequence: TGTGCCACCAGCAGAGTAGGGGGAATCCAAGAGACCCAGTACTTC. Translation: CATSRVGGIQETQYF.

This clone came up a few times. The V call is TRBV2, the J call TRBJ1-6; the D is unclear. The CDR3 is made up of 14 amino acids. The V gene's germline CDR1 is SNHLY and CDR2 FYNNEI. Trimming took 6 bases from V and 6 from J, leaving 12 bases between them. CDR3: CASSANRGNSPLHF. DNA of the CDR3: TGTGCCAGCAGCGCCAATCGGGGTAATTCACCCCTCCACTTT.